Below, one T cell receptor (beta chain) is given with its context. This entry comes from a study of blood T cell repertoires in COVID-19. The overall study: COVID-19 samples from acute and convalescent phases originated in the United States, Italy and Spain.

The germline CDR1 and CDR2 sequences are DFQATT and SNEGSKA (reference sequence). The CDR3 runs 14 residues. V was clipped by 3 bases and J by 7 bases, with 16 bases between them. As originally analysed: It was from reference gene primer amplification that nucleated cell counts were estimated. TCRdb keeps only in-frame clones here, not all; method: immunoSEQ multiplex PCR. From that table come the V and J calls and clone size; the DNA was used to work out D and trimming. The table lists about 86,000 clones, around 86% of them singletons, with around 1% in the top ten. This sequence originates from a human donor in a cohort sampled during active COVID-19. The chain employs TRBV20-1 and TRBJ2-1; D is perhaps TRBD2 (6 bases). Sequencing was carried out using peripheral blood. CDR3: CSASSGLGGNEQFF. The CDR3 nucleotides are TGCAGTGCTAGTTCGGGGCTAGGAGGGAATGAGCAGTTCTTC.